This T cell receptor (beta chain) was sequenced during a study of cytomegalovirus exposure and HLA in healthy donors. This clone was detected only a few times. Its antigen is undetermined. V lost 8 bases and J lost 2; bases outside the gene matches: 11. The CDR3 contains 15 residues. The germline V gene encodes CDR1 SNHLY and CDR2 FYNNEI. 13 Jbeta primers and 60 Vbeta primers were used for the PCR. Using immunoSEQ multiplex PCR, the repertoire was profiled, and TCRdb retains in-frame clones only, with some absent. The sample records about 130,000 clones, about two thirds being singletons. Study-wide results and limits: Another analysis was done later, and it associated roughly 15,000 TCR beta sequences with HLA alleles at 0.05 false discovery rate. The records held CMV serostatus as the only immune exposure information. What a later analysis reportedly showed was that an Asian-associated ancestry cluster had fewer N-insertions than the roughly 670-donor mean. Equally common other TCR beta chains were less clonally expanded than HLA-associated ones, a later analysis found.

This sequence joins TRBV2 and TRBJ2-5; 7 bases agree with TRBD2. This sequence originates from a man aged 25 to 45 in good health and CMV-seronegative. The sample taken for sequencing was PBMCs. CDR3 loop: CASDGRVRGQETQYF. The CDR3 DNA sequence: TGTGCCAGCGATGGCCGGGTGCGGGGGCAAGAGACCCAGTACTTC.